This TCR beta chain emerged from a study of PD-L1 blockade in urothelial cancer. Study overall: Chemotherapy regimens numbering 0 to 3 had been given to patients.

The assay was immunoSEQ multiplex PCR, and TCRdb's table has in-frame clones only and misses some. This table has tens of thousands of clones, roughly four fifths appearing once. CDR1 and CDR2 (germline): SGHAT, FQNNGV. V was clipped by 5 bases and J by 1 base, with 9 bases between them. The CDR3 spans 13 residues. This sequence joins TRBV11-2 and TRBJ2-7, with D possibly being TRBD1 (6 bases). This clonotype originated in a man between 65 and 79 years old with urothelial cancer. The material sequenced was PBMCs, taken around atezolizumab (anti-PD-L1) treatment. The chain's CDR3 is CASSLDSSYEQYF. The CDR3 DNA sequence: TGTGCCAGCAGCCTGGACAGTTCCTACGAGCAGTACTTC. Filled out from reference TRBV11-2 and TRBJ2-7, the complete variable domain reads EAGVAQSPRYKIIEKRQSVAFWCNPISGHATLYWYQQILGQGPKLLIQFQNNGVVDDSQLPKDRFSAERLKGVDSTLKIQPAKLEDSAVYLCASSLDSSYEQYFGPGTRLTVT.